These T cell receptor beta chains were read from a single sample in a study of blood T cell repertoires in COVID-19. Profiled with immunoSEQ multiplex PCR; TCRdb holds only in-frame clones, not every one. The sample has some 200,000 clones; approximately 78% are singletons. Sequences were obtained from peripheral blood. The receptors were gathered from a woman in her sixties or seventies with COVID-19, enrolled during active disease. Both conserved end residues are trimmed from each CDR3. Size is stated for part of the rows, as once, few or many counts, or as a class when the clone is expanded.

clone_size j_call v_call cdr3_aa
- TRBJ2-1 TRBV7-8 ASSLGTGPPGF
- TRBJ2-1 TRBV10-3 AISESGQGTYNEQF
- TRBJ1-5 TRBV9 ASSVSSSNQPQH
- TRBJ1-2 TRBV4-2 ASSPSGDRPNYGYT
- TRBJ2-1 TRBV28 ASQVRRGQNNEQF
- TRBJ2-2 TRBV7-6 ASSRRLGTNTGELF
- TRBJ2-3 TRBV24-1 ATRPGTSGSTDTQY
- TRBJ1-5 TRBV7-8 ASSRGMGARDQPQH
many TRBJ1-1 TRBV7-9 ASSSRGTANTEAF
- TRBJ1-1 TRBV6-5 ASSSGGMLNTEAF
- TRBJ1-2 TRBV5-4 ASSLKGVYYGYT
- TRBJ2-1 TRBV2 ASETSGSSYNEQF
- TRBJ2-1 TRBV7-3 ASSPKTGANEQF
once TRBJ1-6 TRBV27 ASSIGTGYSPLH
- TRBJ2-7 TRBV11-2 ASSRTLAGIVSYEQY
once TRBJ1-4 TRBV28 ASSYSGQGADEKLF
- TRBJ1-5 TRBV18 ASSPDRGTNQPQH
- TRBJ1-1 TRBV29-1 SVAGQANTEAF
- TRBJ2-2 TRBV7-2 ASSFQRLNTGELF
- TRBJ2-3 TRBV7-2 ASSLASGRPDTQY
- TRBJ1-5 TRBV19 ASSERDRELYQPQH
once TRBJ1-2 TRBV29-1 SVAGGNWVYGYT
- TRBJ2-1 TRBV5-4 ASSLGLAGVRHNEQF
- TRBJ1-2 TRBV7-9 ASSPQPHYGYT
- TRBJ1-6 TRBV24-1 ATSDFRGYNSPLH
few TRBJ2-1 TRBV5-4 ASSLLPSLEQF
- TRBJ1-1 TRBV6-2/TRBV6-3 ASSRTGGFTEAF
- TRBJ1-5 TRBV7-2 ASSPAGTGGYQPQH
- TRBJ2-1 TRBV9 ASSVKDRQFREQF
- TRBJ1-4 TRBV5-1 ASSSGQALTNEKLF
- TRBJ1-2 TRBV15 ATSRGTNPGGSYGYT
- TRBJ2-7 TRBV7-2 ASSLGGGKGYEQY
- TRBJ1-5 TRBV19 ASSMVQIWQPQH
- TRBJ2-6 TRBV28 ASHPGASGANVLT
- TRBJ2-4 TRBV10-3 AIRAGTGGVNIQY